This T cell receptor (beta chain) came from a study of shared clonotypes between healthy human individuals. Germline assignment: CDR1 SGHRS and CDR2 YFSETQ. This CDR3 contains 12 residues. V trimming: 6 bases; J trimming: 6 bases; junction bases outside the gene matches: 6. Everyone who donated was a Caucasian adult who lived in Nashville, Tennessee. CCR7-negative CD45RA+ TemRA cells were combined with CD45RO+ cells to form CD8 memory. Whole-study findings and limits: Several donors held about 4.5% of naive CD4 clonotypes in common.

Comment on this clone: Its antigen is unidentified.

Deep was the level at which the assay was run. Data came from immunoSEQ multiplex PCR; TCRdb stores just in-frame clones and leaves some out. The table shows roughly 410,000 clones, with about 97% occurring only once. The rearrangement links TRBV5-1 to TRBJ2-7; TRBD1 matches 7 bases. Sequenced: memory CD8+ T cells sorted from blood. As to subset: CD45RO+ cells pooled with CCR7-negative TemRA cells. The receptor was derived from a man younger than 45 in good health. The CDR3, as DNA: TGCGCCAGCACTGACCCAGGGGGCGAGCAGTACTTC. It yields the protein CASTDPGGEQYF.